Listed here are 27 T cell receptor beta chains from one sample, sequenced in a study of blood T cell repertoires in COVID-19. Repertoires were generated with immunoSEQ multiplex PCR, while TCRdb's copy carries only in-frame clones and drops some. The sample gives 150,000 or so clones, about 83% of which show up once; 10% to 15% is in the top ten. The sequencing input was peripheral blood. These receptors came from a man between 65 and 85 years old who had recovered from COVID-19.

J is TRBJ1-2 and V is TRBV6-1; TRBD1 aligns across 7 bases. CDR1 is MNHNS, CDR2 SASEGT, per germline. J lost 3 bases, V lost 3 bases, and 4 bases had no gene match. The CDR3 runs to 14 residues. Here the CDR3 DNA reads TGTGCCAGCAGTGAGACAGGGCTTGACTATGGCTACACCTTC. It yields the protein CASSETGLDYGYTF.

The genes are TRBV27 and TRBJ2-2, with TRBD1 identical over 7 bases. This CDR3 is built from 15 residues. Looked up from germline, CDR1 is MNHEY and CDR2 is SMNVEV (reference sequence). With 5 bases clipped from V and 4 bases from J, the junction kept 7 bases outside the gene matches. CDR3 in amino acids: CASSPRGMGTGELFF. The CDR3 DNA sequence: TGTGCCAGCAGTCCCAGGGGGATGGGCACCGGGGAGCTGTTTTTT.

The chain has TRBV25-1 and TRBJ2-7, with D perhaps TRBD2 (7 bases). V lost 1 base to trimming and J lost 7 bases, with 26 bases between them. The CDR3 contains 18 residues. From germline, CDR1 is MGHDK and CDR2 SYGVNS. The CDR3 spells CASSESGRGGGKVWEQYF. CDR3 DNA sequence: TGTGCCAGCAGTGAATCGGGGAGAGGCGGGGGCAAGGTTTGGGAGCAGTACTTC.

The chain carries TRBV29-1 and TRBJ2-5; TRBD2 is a possible D gene (5 bases). The CDR3 contains 13 residues. V was pared by 5 bases and J by 3 bases, with 13 bases between. The germline CDR1 and CDR2 sequences are SQVTM and ANQGSEA. For the CDR3, the DNA is TGCAGCGTTTCCCGGGAAATAAAAGAGACCCAGTACTTC. Translation gives CSVSREIKETQYF.

The chain carries TRBV28 and TRBJ2-1; 11 bases match TRBD2. In germline, CDR1 is MDHEN, CDR2 SYDVKM. J gave up 8 bases and V 4 bases, and 10 bases lay outside the gene matches. This CDR3 is 16 amino acids long. This CDR3 is CASSSAVAGGPYEQFF. Written as DNA, the CDR3 is TGTGCCAGCAGTTCTGCCGTAGCGGGAGGGCCTTATGAGCAGTTCTTC.

Regarding this clone: The germline gene is not matched at one end of the junction; a read error may be the cause. The chain uses TRBV5-6 and TRBJ2-1; 7 bases line up with TRBD2. This CDR3 has 13 residues. CDR1 is SGHDT and CDR2 is YYEEEE in the germline V gene. CDR3 sequence (DNA): TGTGCCAGCAGCACCCGGGACTACACACGCTCGGTCTTC. It encodes CASSTRDYTRSVF.

The rearrangement joins TRBV7-2 to TRBJ2-1; tentatively, D is TRBD2 (6 bases). This CDR3 is built from 17 residues. V lost 3 bases and J 0 bases, leaving 15 bases between the germline ends. Per germline, CDR1 SGHTA and CDR2 FQGNSA. The CDR3 sequence is CASSLEGGYSSYNEQFF. The CDR3 DNA follows: TGTGCCAGCAGCTTGGAGGGCGGGTATAGCTCCTACAATGAGCAGTTCTTC.

The chain recombines TRBV2 with TRBJ1-5; TRBD1 matches at 9 bases. The CDR3 is made up of 17 amino acids. The ends lost 6 bases at V and 3 bases at J; junction bases unmatched: 12. Germline-derived CDR1 and CDR2 are SNHLY and FYNNEI. The CDR3 DNA is TGTGCCAGCAGGGACAGGGGTTTGGGTGTTAACAATCAGCCCCAGCATTTT. It yields the protein CASRDRGLGVNNQPQHF.

The rearrangement joins TRBV6-2 or TRBV6-3 to TRBJ2-7; 7 bases are a match to TRBD2. The ends lost 2 bases at V and 6 bases at J; junction bases unmatched: 4. The germline V gene encodes CDR1 MNHEY and CDR2 SVGEGT. The CDR3 spans 13 residues. CDR3 sequence reads: CASSYGEGPEQYF. The CDR3 nucleotides are TGTGCCAGCAGTTACGGGGAGGGCCCCGAGCAGTACTTC.

The chain uses TRBV18 and TRBJ1-2; 9 positions match TRBD1. V lost 5 bases and J lost 5; bases outside the gene matches: 15. The CDR3 length is 17 residues. Germline CDR1 KGHSH, CDR2 LQKENI. The CDR3 DNA is TGTGCCAGCTCAACTATCACCCCGGGACAGGGAACTTATGGCTACACCTTC. Protein product: CASSTITPGQGTYGYTF.

This chain links TRBV25-1 with TRBJ1-2; 9 bases align to TRBD1. This CDR3 is built from 16 residues. Trimming removed 1 base from V and 2 bases from J; junction bases left unmatched: 5. Germline V CDR1 and CDR2: MGHDK, SYGVNS. CDR3 in DNA: TGTGCCAGCAGTGAATCCCTCGGGACAGGGAACTATGGCTACACCTTC. This translates into CASSESLGTGNYGYTF.

The V and J genes are TRBV19 and TRBJ2-2; D may be TRBD2 (6 bases). The germline gives CDR1 LNHDA, CDR2 SQIVND (reference sequence). Trimming removed 4 bases from V and 0 bases from J, with 9 bases in between. The CDR3 sequence is 15 residues long. CDR3 amino acids: CASSTGTANTGELFF. CDR3 sequence (DNA): TGTGCCAGTAGTACCGGGACTGCGAACACCGGGGAGCTGTTTTTT.

This chain connects TRBV9 to TRBJ2-5, with 12 bases aligning to TRBD1. Germline V gene sequence: CDR1 SGDLS, CDR2 YYNGEE. CDR3 length: 14 residues. V lost 2 bases, J lost 5 bases, and 1 base stayed unmatched. CDR3 in amino acids: CASSVGQGAETQYF. The CDR3 region has the DNA TGTGCCAGCAGCGTGGGACAGGGGGCTGAGACCCAGTACTTC.

The chain employs TRBV6-2 or TRBV6-3 and TRBJ2-7; D remains ambiguous. V dropped 8 bases and J dropped 5 bases, with 22 bases sitting between them. The germline gives CDR1 MNHEY, CDR2 SVGEGT. The CDR3 length is 15 residues. CDR3 coding DNA: TGTGCCAGCGGCCCGATGATTAGTACGTTCGACGAGCAGTACTTC. Its protein is CASGPMISTFDEQYF.

The V gene is TRBV19, the J gene TRBJ2-1; weak D call: TRBD1 (6 bases). This CDR3 spans 17 amino acids. V gave up 3 bases and J gave up 6 bases, with 21 bases separating them. Germline loops: CDR1 LNHDA, CDR2 SQIVND (reference sequence). This CDR3 reads CASSIQVVGALGNEQFF. DNA of the CDR3: TGTGCCAGTAGTATTCAGGTAGTGGGGGCCCTTGGCAATGAGCAGTTCTTC. Drawing the rest from reference TRBV19 and TRBJ2-1, the complete variable domain is DGGITQSPKYLFRKEGQNVTLSCEQNLNHDAMYWYRQDPGQGLRLIYYSQIVNDFQKGDIAEGYSVSREKKESFPLTVTSAQKNPTAFYLCASSIQVVGALGNEQFFGPGTRLTVL.

A few counts support this clone. This sequence joins TRBV11-3 and TRBJ2-5; 10 bases agree with TRBD2. CDR3 length equals 20 residues. Germline V gene lookup returns CDR1 SGHNT and CDR2 YENEEA. After removal of 5 bases from V and 1 base from J, the junction contained 19 bases not matched to a gene. CDR3 sequence: CASSPAHRTSGRGIQETQYF. CDR3 in DNA: TGTGCCAGCAGCCCCGCACACCGGACTAGCGGACGGGGGATCCAAGAGACCCAGTACTTC.

The chain couples TRBV28 to TRBJ2-2, with a possible D match to TRBD2 (6 bases). This CDR3 comprises 15 residues. Per the germline V gene, CDR1 is MDHEN and CDR2 is SYDVKM. V dropped 2 bases and J dropped 4 bases, with 11 bases sitting between them. The CDR3 sequence: CASSLAIGGTGELFF. CDR3 bases: TGTGCCAGCAGTTTAGCAATCGGGGGCACCGGGGAGCTGTTTTTT.

This clone has a single count. DNA for the CDR3: TGTGCCAGCAGCCGACAGTGGCTAGCGGGAGGGCTCTACGAGCAGTACTTC. It codes for CASSRQWLAGGLYEQYF. The rearrangement links TRBV6-6 to TRBJ2-7, with 12 positions matching TRBD2. This CDR3 comprises 17 residues. Germline assignment: CDR1 MNHNY and CDR2 SVGAGI (reference sequence). V was pared by 6 bases and J by 3 bases, with 12 bases of the junction left unmatched.

The chain joins TRBV7-8 to TRBJ2-3; 9 bases align to TRBD1. V gave up 4 bases and J gave up 2 bases; unmatched junction bases: 16. The CDR3 has 19 amino acids. CDR1 SGHVS and CDR2 FQNEAQ come from the germline V gene. This CDR3 is CASSSFKARDREYTDTQYF. For the CDR3, the DNA is TGTGCCAGCAGCTCCTTCAAGGCCCGGGACAGGGAATACACAGATACGCAGTATTTT.

V gene TRBV9 combines with J gene TRBJ2-5; D might be TRBD1 (6 bases). The germline gives CDR1 SGDLS, CDR2 YYNGEE. The V and J ends lost 2 bases and 5 bases respectively, with 13 bases between them. The CDR3 totals 14 residues. CDR3: CASSVDRWGETQYF. CDR3 bases: TGTGCCAGCAGCGTCGACAGGTGGGGCGAGACCCAGTACTTC.

The gene calls are TRBV5-4 and TRBJ2-1, with D tentatively TRBD2 (5 bases). V lost 4 bases, J lost 0 bases, and 14 bases lay in between. Germline loops: CDR1 SGHNT, CDR2 YYREEE (reference sequence). The CDR3 spans 16 residues. The CDR3 coding sequence is TGTGCCAGCAGCGCCGAGGGTGGAAGCTCCTACAATGAGCAGTTCTTC. Its protein product is CASSAEGGSSYNEQFF. Variable domain in full (rest from reference TRBV5-4 and TRBJ2-1): ETGVTQSPTHLIKTRGQQVTLRCSSQSGHNTVSWYQQALGQGPQFIFQYYREEENGRGNFPPRFSGLQFPNYSSELNVNALELDDSALYLCASSAEGGSSYNEQFFGPGTRLTVL.

The chain is built from TRBV28 and TRBJ2-1; 10 bases line up with TRBD2. Germline V gives CDR1 MDHEN, CDR2 SYDVKM. V lost 6 bases to trimming and J lost 5 bases; unmatched junction nucleotides: 4. The CDR3 is 14 residues long. The CDR3 nucleotides are TGTGCCAGCAGCCTAGCGGGAGCTCACAATGAGCAGTTCTTC. Residues: CASSLAGAHNEQFF.

The rearrangement links TRBV3-1 (or the pseudogene TRBV3-2) to TRBJ2-1, with 15 nucleotides matching TRBD2. The junction had 8 bases not matched to a gene; V was cut back by 5 bases and J by 0 bases. The CDR3 contains 19 residues. Germline loops: CDR1 LGHDT, CDR2 YNNKEL (reference sequence). CDR3 nucleotide sequence: TGTGCCAGCAGCGCGGGGACTAGCGGGAGGTCGAGCTCCTACAATGAGCAGTTCTTC. Amino acid sequence: CASSAGTSGRSSSYNEQFF.

The table lists this clone with a few counts. The rearrangement joins TRBV16 to TRBJ1-2, with TRBD1 matching 7 bases. Germline V gene data show CDR1 as KGHSY and CDR2 as FQNENV. Trimming at V came to 3 bases and at J to 3 bases, leaving 1 base not matched to a gene. This CDR3 spans 13 amino acids. The CDR3 loop is CASSQGTDYGYTF. CDR3 coding DNA: TGTGCCAGCAGCCAGGGGACAGACTATGGCTACACCTTC.

The V gene is TRBV7-9, the J gene TRBJ2-1; D gene ambiguous. Germline CDR1 and CDR2: SEHNR and FQNEAQ (reference sequence). Deletions cut 1 base from V and 3 bases from J, with 22 bases between. The CDR3 totals 19 residues. The CDR3 sequence is CASSLVTRLPRVVYNEQFF. The DNA for the CDR3 is TGTGCCAGCAGCTTAGTAACCAGACTCCCGAGAGTGGTCTACAATGAGCAGTTCTTC. Drawing the rest from reference TRBV7-9 and TRBJ2-1, the complete variable domain is DTGVSQNPRHKITKRGQNVTFRCDPISEHNRLYWYRQTLGQGPEFLTYFQNEAQLEKSRLLSDRFSAERPKGSFSTLEIQRTEQGDSAMYLCASSLVTRLPRVVYNEQFFGPGTRLTVL.

The chain employs TRBV10-2 and TRBJ1-5; D is undetermined. This CDR3 has 15 residues. Germline V gene sequence: CDR1 WSHSY, CDR2 SAAADI. The V gene lost 3 bases and the J gene lost 0 bases, with 9 bases spanning the gap. The CDR3 is CASSDGHYSNQPQHF. As DNA, the CDR3 is TGCGCCAGCAGTGATGGGCATTATAGCAATCAGCCCCAGCATTTT.

This chain connects TRBV5-8 to TRBJ2-5, with a possible D match to TRBD2 (6 bases). Trimming shortened V by 4 bases and J by 4 bases, and 11 bases separated the two germline ends. CDR1 is SGHTS, CDR2 YDEGEE, per germline. This CDR3 has 13 residues. The CDR3 protein is CASSHLGRETQYF. As DNA, the CDR3 is TGTGCCAGCAGCCACCTCGGGAGAGAGACCCAGTACTTC.